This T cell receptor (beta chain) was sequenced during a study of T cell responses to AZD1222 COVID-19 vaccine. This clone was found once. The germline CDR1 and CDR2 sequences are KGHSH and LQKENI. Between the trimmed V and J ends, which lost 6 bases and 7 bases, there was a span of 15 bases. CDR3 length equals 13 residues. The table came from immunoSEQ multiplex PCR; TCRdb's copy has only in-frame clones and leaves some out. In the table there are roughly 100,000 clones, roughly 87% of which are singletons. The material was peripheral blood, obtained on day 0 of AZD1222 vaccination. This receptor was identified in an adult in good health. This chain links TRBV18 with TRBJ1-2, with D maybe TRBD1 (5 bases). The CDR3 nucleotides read TGTGCCAGCTCCCCCCCAGGGTCGCGTGGCTACACCTTC. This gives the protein CASSPPGSRGYTF.